Presented here are 17 T cell receptor beta chains from one specimen sequenced in a study of T cells in Graves' hyperthyroidism and ophthalmopathy. TCR beta CDR3 regions were amplified from RNA transcripts. First-round RT-PCR with HTBI primers amplified the TCR CDR3 region. MiXCR, applied by TCRdb to the multiplex PCR reads, yields one record per CDR3 protein. This table has approximately 610,000 distinct CDR3 sequences, roughly 14% appearing once. The specimen sequenced was blood. Receptors were obtained from a woman between 40 and 55 years old with Graves' ophthalmopathy.

This clonotype was seen many times. This chain connects TRBV28 to TRBJ1-2; D might be TRBD1 (5 bases). Germline CDR1 and CDR2: MDHEN and SYDVKM. This CDR3 spans 13 amino acids. V was clipped by 4 bases and J by 6 bases, with 12 bases between them. CDR3 DNA: TGTGCCAGCAGTTGGTTACAGGCCCATGGCTACACCTTC. It specifies CASSWLQAHGYTF.

The J gene is TRBJ2-2, the V gene TRBV28, with TRBD2 matching over 9 bases. The CDR3 has 17 amino acids. The V and J ends lost 4 bases and 1 base, in that order; junction bases with no gene match: 7. CDR1 is MDHEN and CDR2 is SYDVKM in the germline V gene. CDR3 coding DNA: TGTGCCAGCAGTTCTCTAGGACTAGCGAAGAACACCGGGGAGCTGTTTTTT. It is translated as CASSSLGLAKNTGELFF.

Ten or more counts support this clonotype. The chain recombines TRBV20-1 with TRBJ2-1; D gene unclear. Trimming stripped 2 bases from V and 5 bases from J, with 4 bases between. CDR1 and CDR2 from the germline V gene are DFQATT and SNEGSKA (reference sequence). The CDR3 contains 11 residues. The CDR3 region has the DNA TGCAGTGCTAGAAGGAACAATGAGCAGTTCTTC. This encodes CSARRNNEQFF.

This clonotype was picked up many times. The chain is built from TRBV20-1 and TRBJ2-7; 11 positions agree with TRBD2. CDR3 length: 14 amino acids. Germline CDR1 reads DFQATT; CDR2 reads SNEGSKA (reference sequence). V was pared by 1 base and J by 3 bases, with 2 bases of the junction left unmatched. The CDR3 here is CSARVLAGGYEQYF. In nucleotides, the CDR3 is TGCAGTGCTAGAGTGCTAGCGGGAGGCTACGAGCAGTACTTC.

In this sample, this clonotype turned up many times. The chain couples TRBV3-1 to TRBJ1-2; 8 nucleotides agree with TRBD1. CDR1 is LGHDT and CDR2 is YNNKEL in the germline V gene (reference sequence). After removal of 0 bases from V and 6 bases from J, the junction contained 6 bases not matched to a gene. This CDR3 comprises 15 residues. The CDR3 region has the DNA TGTGCCAGCAGCCAAGAGGGGGACAGGAGGCATGGCTACACCTTC. Its protein product is CASSQEGDRRHGYTF.

This clonotype was seen at least ten times. The V call is TRBV10-3, the J call TRBJ2-7; D uncertain. The CDR3 sequence is 16 residues long. Germline assignment: CDR1 ENHRY and CDR2 SYGVKD. The germline V and J ends were trimmed by 3 bases and 1 base, with 16 bases remaining between them. CDR3 residues: CAISESRSLGSYEQYF. The CDR3 DNA follows: TGTGCCATCAGTGAAAGCCGGTCTCTTGGATCCTACGAGCAGTACTTC.

This clonotype appeared many times. A read error may account for a junction end that differs from germline. CDR3 sequence reads: CSASPVDGGLF. CDR3 nucleotide sequence: TGCAGTGCTAGTCCCGTTGACGGGGGCTTGTTC. The chain carries TRBV20-1 and TRBJ1-2; D may be TRBD1 (6 bases). Germline CDR1 and CDR2: DFQATT and SNEGSKA (reference sequence). The length of the CDR3 is 11 residues.

This chain links TRBV14 with TRBJ2-7; D unclear. Germline values: CDR1 SGHDN, CDR2 FVKESK. This CDR3 is 17 amino acids long. The germline V and J ends were trimmed by 1 base and 0 bases, with 16 bases remaining between them. The CDR3, as DNA: TGTGCCAGCAGCCAAGTTCTGCCTTCCTACACCTCCTACGAGCAGTACTTC. Translating gives CASSQVLPSYTSYEQYF.

There are a few counts of this clonotype. The J gene is TRBJ2-7, the V gene TRBV19; TRBD1 aligns across 8 bases. The CDR3 spans 18 residues. With 3 bases clipped from V and 2 bases from J, the junction kept 15 bases outside the gene matches. CDR1 and CDR2 from the germline V gene are LNHDA and SQIVND (reference sequence). CDR3 coding DNA: TGTGCCAGTAGTATCACCTTCGGGACAGGAGTAATAACCTACGAGCAGTACTTC. Its translation is CASSITFGTGVITYEQYF.

This clonotype has a handful of counts. The genes are TRBV5-5 and TRBJ2-5; TRBD1 might be the D (5 bases). This CDR3 is built from 14 residues. Between the trimmed V and J ends, which lost 0 bases and 4 bases, there was a span of 10 bases. The germline CDR1 and CDR2 sequences are SGHKS and YYEKEE (reference sequence). The CDR3 reads CASSLGGRVETQYF. The CDR3 DNA reads as TGTGCCAGCAGCTTGGGGGGCCGGGTAGAGACCCAGTACTTC.

At least ten counts were recorded for this clonotype. The chain employs TRBV6-2 or TRBV6-3 and TRBJ2-2; TRBD1 agrees at 9 bases. Trimming cost V 6 bases and J 5 bases; bases outside gene matches: 7. The CDR3 loop spans 15 amino acids. Germline values: CDR1 MNHEY, CDR2 SVGEGT. DNA of the CDR3: TGTGCCAGCAGCTACCGGGACAGGGTGACCGGGGAGCTGTTTTTT. This translates into CASSYRDRVTGELFF.

This clonotype was picked up many times. The V gene is TRBV27, the J gene TRBJ1-5, with D perhaps TRBD1 (5 bases). CDR3 size: 13 residues. Germline V gives CDR1 MNHEY, CDR2 SMNVEV (reference sequence). Trimming shortened V by 5 bases and J by 6 bases, and 11 bases separated the two germline ends. The CDR3 sequence is CASSLTGPQPQHF. For the CDR3, the DNA is TGTGCCAGCAGTCTGACGGGACCTCAGCCCCAGCATTTT.

This clonotype was counted many times. Relative to the germline gene, one junction end is altered; a read error may explain this. The V call is TRBV6-1, the J call TRBJ2-3, with 9 bases that match TRBD2. Per germline, CDR1 MNHNS and CDR2 SASEGT. The CDR3 length is 15 residues. CDR3 bases: TGTACCAGCAGCGACGGAGGGCGGGAGGGCCTAACGCAGTATTTT. Residues: CTSSDGGREGLTQYF.

This clonotype was seen at least ten times. The J gene is TRBJ2-7, the V gene TRBV6-2 or TRBV6-3, with 8 bases fitting TRBD1. The V segment lost 5 bases and the J segment 7 bases; nucleotides outside the gene matches: 13. Germline CDR1 MNHEY, CDR2 SVGEGT. This CDR3 comprises 15 residues. CDR3 region: CASSNPPGQAVEQYF. The CDR3 DNA follows: TGTGCCAGCAGTAACCCCCCGGGACAGGCGGTGGAGCAGTACTTC.

This clonotype was recorded at least ten times. The V gene is TRBV5-1, the J gene TRBJ2-7; D remains ambiguous. The germline V gene has CDR1 SGHRS and CDR2 YFSETQ. The CDR3 contains 15 residues. Trimming cost V 0 bases and J 1 base, with 11 bases left between them. Here the CDR3 DNA reads TGCGCCAGCAGCTTGGAGTTAGTCTCATCCTACGAGCAGTACTTC. Amino acids: CASSLELVSSYEQYF.

The chain recombines TRBV4-3 with TRBJ2-7; 12 positions match TRBD2. This CDR3 is 16 amino acids long. From germline, CDR1 is LGHNA and CDR2 YSLEER. After removal of 0 bases from V and 3 bases from J, the junction contained 3 bases not matched to a gene. The CDR3 region has the DNA TGCGCCAGCAGCCAAGATAAGACTAGCGGGAGCTACGAGCAGTACTTC. Protein sequence: CASSQDKTSGSYEQYF.

This clonotype was recorded many times. The chain combines TRBV6-5 with TRBJ1-1; D is unresolved. The germline V and J ends were trimmed by 6 bases and 0 bases, with 14 bases remaining between them. Germline V gives CDR1 MNHEY, CDR2 SVGAGI. The CDR3 extends over 15 amino acids. CDR3 region: CASSYVGDMNTEAFF. The CDR3 bases are TGTGCCAGCAGCTACGTTGGCGATATGAACACTGAAGCTTTCTTT.